The 24 T cell receptor beta chains below were found in one sample sequenced in a study of radiotherapy plus CTLA-4 blockade in lung cancer. Method: immunoSEQ multiplex PCR; TCRdb's copy keeps in-frame clones and lacks some. The repertoire holds 55,000 to 65,000 clones, with 70% to 85% as singletons. Here the sequenced sample was peripheral blood, taken from a patient treated with radiotherapy plus ipilimumab. The receptors stem from a human donor with non-small cell lung cancer who had a partial response to radiotherapy plus ipilimumab.

The chain uses TRBV14 and TRBJ2-7; 7 bases line up with TRBD1. The CDR3 contains 12 residues. CDR1 and CDR2 (germline): SGHDN, FVKESK. The junction had 3 bases not matched to a gene; V was cut back by 4 bases and J by 6 bases. Here the CDR3 reads CASSLGGPEQYF. CDR3 DNA: TGTGCCAGCAGCCTAGGGGGCCCCGAGCAGTACTTC.

This rearrangement joins TRBV7-8 to TRBJ2-5; 13 bases align to TRBD2. This CDR3 comprises 16 residues. V lost 5 bases to trimming and J lost 5 bases; unmatched junction nucleotides: 8. Germline V lookup: CDR1 SGHVS, CDR2 FQNEAQ. This CDR3 reads CASSGGTSGTGETQYF. CDR3 DNA: TGTGCCAGCAGCGGTGGGACTAGCGGGACTGGGGAGACCCAGTACTTC. The full variable domain, in which reference TRBV7-8 and TRBJ2-5 provide the parts outside the CDR3, is GAGVSQSPRYKVAKRGQDVALRCDPISGHVSLFWYQQALGQGPEFLTYFQNEAQLDKSGLPSDRFFAERPEGSVSTLKIQRTQQEDSAVYLCASSGGTSGTGETQYFGPGTRLLVL.

The rearrangement links TRBV19 to TRBJ1-5; no firm D call. The CDR3 has 15 residues. Trimming removed 1 base from V and 7 bases from J, with 14 bases in between. Germline V gene lookup returns CDR1 LNHDA and CDR2 SQIVND (reference sequence). The CDR3 here is CASSIAGMGEQPQHF. As DNA, the CDR3 is TGTGCCAGTAGTATAGCGGGGATGGGAGAACAGCCCCAGCATTTT. Using reference TRBV19 and TRBJ1-5 for the parts outside the CDR3, the full variable domain is DGGITQSPKYLFRKEGQNVTLSCEQNLNHDAMYWYRQDPGQGLRLIYYSQIVNDFQKGDIAEGYSVSREKKESFPLTVTSAQKNPTAFYLCASSIAGMGEQPQHFGDGTRLSIL.

This clone showed up just a few times. The gene calls are TRBV7-8 and TRBJ2-7; 10 bases are shared with TRBD2. V shed 5 bases and J 3 bases; nucleotides not matched to a gene: 4. CDR1 and CDR2 (germline): SGHVS, FQNEAQ. The CDR3 has 14 amino acids. CDR3 DNA: TGTGCCAGCAGCCCCCTAGCGGGGGTCTACGAGCAGTACTTC. Its protein product is CASSPLAGVYEQYF.

V is TRBV7-8 and J is TRBJ1-2; no clear D gene. The CDR3 is 12 residues long. Germline V CDR1 and CDR2: SGHVS, FQNEAQ. With 5 bases removed from V and 9 bases from J, the gap between germline ends came to 13 bases. The CDR3 region has the DNA TGTGCCAGCAGCCCGGAACAGATTCGCTACACCTTC. This codes for CASSPEQIRYTF.

V is TRBV4-3 and J is TRBJ1-1; 9 nucleotides agree with TRBD1. The V gene's germline CDR1 is LGHNA and CDR2 YSLEER. With V trimmed by 1 base and J by 6 bases, 9 bases remained unmatched. CDR3 length: 16 amino acids. The CDR3 sequence: CASSQVTGGGGPEAFF. The DNA of the CDR3 is TGCGCCAGCAGCCAAGTTACAGGGGGCGGTGGGCCTGAAGCTTTCTTT.

Only a few counts were recorded for this clone. The chain uses TRBV13 and TRBJ2-5; D not certain. The J call may be in error: the DNA end matches TRBJ2-7 better. Germline CDR1 is PRHDT and CDR2 is FYEKMQ (reference sequence). The CDR3 length is 14 residues. CDR3 nucleotide sequence: TGTGCCAGCAGCTCGCCGGACCAAGACTACGAGCAGTACTTC. Protein: CASSSPDQDYEQYF.

The J gene is TRBJ2-5, the V gene TRBV2; 11 bases are a match to TRBD1. Germline CDR1 is SNHLY and CDR2 is FYNNEI. The trim removed 4 bases at V and 2 bases at J, leaving 6 bases unmatched. The CDR3 length is 16 residues. The CDR3 loop reads CASSGRTGGWQETQYF. The CDR3 nucleotides read TGTGCCAGCAGTGGCCGGACAGGGGGCTGGCAAGAGACCCAGTACTTC.

A remark on this clone: The identical CDR3 is also encoded by other nucleotide sequences in the sample. The genes are TRBV19 and TRBJ1-2; D possibly corresponds to TRBD1 (5 bases). The CDR3 has 14 residues. The germline V and J ends were trimmed by 0 bases and 2 bases, with 7 bases remaining between them. CDR1 is LNHDA and CDR2 is SQIVND in the germline V gene (reference sequence). In DNA form, the CDR3 reads TGTGCCAGTAGTATAGATAGGGGCAACTATGGCTACACCTTC. Its translation is CASSIDRGNYGYTF.

This clone appeared a few times. The chain is built from TRBV6-5 and TRBJ1-6, with TRBD1 matching over 10 bases. There are 15 residues in the CDR3. From germline, CDR1 is MNHEY and CDR2 SVGAGI. The V segment lost 2 bases and the J segment 10 bases; nucleotides outside the gene matches: 5. Here the CDR3 reads CASSYAGTGVSPLHF. The CDR3 bases are TGTGCCAGCAGTTACGCCGGGACAGGGGTCTCACCCCTCCACTTT.

The genes are TRBV30 and TRBJ1-5; 7 bases are shared with TRBD1. There are 17 residues in the CDR3. J was trimmed by 1 base and V by 1 base; bases with no gene match: 10. CDR1 is GTSNPN and CDR2 is SVGIG in the germline V gene (reference sequence). CDR3 coding DNA: TGTGCCTGGAGTGCAACGACAGGGATTCGGAGCAATCAGCCCCAGCATTTT. This translates into CAWSATTGIRSNQPQHF.

The chain couples TRBV2 to TRBJ1-1, with 7 bases matching TRBD1. The germline CDR1 and CDR2 sequences are SNHLY and FYNNEI. CDR3 length: 14 residues. J was trimmed by 4 bases and V by 7 bases; bases with no gene match: 9. CDR3 sequence reads: CASKGGPLGTEAFF. CDR3 DNA: TGTGCCAGCAAAGGGGGCCCGCTGGGCACTGAAGCTTTCTTT.

The rearrangement uses TRBV7-6 and TRBJ2-3; 10 bases line up with TRBD2. Germline CDR1 reads SGHVS; CDR2 reads FNYEAQ. With V trimmed by 0 bases and J by 2 bases, 5 bases remained unmatched. This CDR3 has 17 residues. The CDR3 bases are TGTGCCAGCAGCTTAGCGCGGCTAGCGGGGGCCACAGATACGCAGTATTTT. Its protein product is CASSLARLAGATDTQYF.

This clone was seen only once. J is TRBJ1-1 and V is TRBV25-1, with D uncertain. V was shortened by 4 bases and J by 4 bases, with 10 bases between the two germline ends. CDR3 length: 13 residues. Germline-derived CDR1 and CDR2 are MGHDK and SYGVNS. CDR3 residues: CASSGGWSTEAFF. In DNA, the CDR3 is TGTGCCAGCAGTGGAGGGTGGAGCACTGAAGCTTTCTTT.

This clone was counted once. The chain carries TRBV2 and TRBJ2-7, with 7 bases aligning to TRBD1. Germline CDR1 is SNHLY and CDR2 is FYNNEI. Trimming cost V 8 bases and J 4 bases; bases outside gene matches: 14. This CDR3 spans 15 amino acids. The CDR3 nucleotides read TGTGCCAGCCCCTCGACCCGCAGGGGGTCGTACGAGCAGTACTTC. Its translation is CASPSTRRGSYEQYF.

This clone was detected only a few times. This chain links TRBV6-6 with TRBJ1-1; D gene ambiguous. V was trimmed by 2 bases and J by 6 bases, leaving 13 bases between them. Germline V gives CDR1 MNHNY, CDR2 SVGAGI (reference sequence). This CDR3 region has 14 residues. The DNA of the CDR3 is TGTGCCAGCAGTTACGCCGAGGGAGGGCCTGAAGCTTTCTTT. Translating gives CASSYAEGGPEAFF.

This chain uses TRBV5-4 with TRBJ1-4; D uncertain. V lost 4 bases and J lost 4, with 11 bases in between. Germline CDR1 is SGHNT and CDR2 is YYREEE (reference sequence). The CDR3 spans 14 residues. The CDR3 reads CASSVDAFNEKLFF. The CDR3 bases are TGTGCCAGCAGCGTGGACGCGTTTAATGAAAAACTGTTTTTT.

The V and J genes are TRBV6-5 and TRBJ1-1; D is possibly TRBD1 (5 bases). In germline, CDR1 is MNHEY, CDR2 SVGAGI. CDR3 length: 12 residues. Trimming shortened V by 6 bases and J by 4 bases, and 9 bases separated the two germline ends. CDR3 loop: CASSQGGTEAFF. CDR3 DNA sequence: TGTGCCAGCAGCCAGGGAGGCACTGAAGCTTTCTTT.

Note on this clone: Other nucleotide sequences in the sample specify the same CDR3. V gene TRBV5-1 combines with J gene TRBJ2-2; 7 positions agree with TRBD1. Germline V gene lookup returns CDR1 SGHRS and CDR2 YFSETQ. Germline trimming cut 3 bases from V and 4 bases from J; bases unmatched to any gene: 3. The CDR3 sequence is 14 residues long. CDR3 amino acids: CASSSGQVTGELFF. In DNA, the CDR3 is TGCGCCAGCAGCTCAGGACAGGTCACCGGGGAGCTGTTTTTT.

The gene calls are TRBV6-4 and TRBJ1-5; tentatively, D is TRBD1 (5 bases). CDR1 and CDR2 from the germline V gene are MRHNA and SNTAGT. CDR3 length: 15 amino acids. Trimming took off 6 bases at V and 6 bases at J, with 18 bases between the two ends. CDR3 residues: CASRKEAGSGQPQHF. The CDR3 bases are TGTGCCAGCAGAAAAGAAGCAGGGTCGGGTCAGCCCCAGCATTTT.

The chain employs TRBV6-1 and TRBJ1-6; 9 nucleotides agree with TRBD1. Looked up from germline, CDR1 is MNHNS and CDR2 is SASEGT. The CDR3 sequence is 15 residues long. After removal of 5 bases from V and 7 bases from J, the junction contained 6 bases not matched to a gene. CDR3 DNA sequence: TGTGCCAGCAGTTGGTCCGGGACAGGGAATTCACCCCTCCACTTT. Protein: CASSWSGTGNSPLHF.

This chain links TRBV28 with TRBJ2-5; 11 positions match TRBD2. V trimming: 3 bases; J trimming: 5 bases; junction bases outside the gene matches: 8. The CDR3 spans 16 residues. Germline-derived CDR1 and CDR2 are MDHEN and SYDVKM. As DNA, the CDR3 is TGTGCCAGCAGTTTGGTAGTAGCGGGGGGGCGTGAGACCCAGTACTTC. Translation gives CASSLVVAGGRETQYF.

The gene calls are TRBV19 and TRBJ1-1; TRBD1 is a possible D gene (5 bases). V lost 5 bases, J lost 1 base, and 20 bases lay in between. The CDR3 is 17 residues long. Germline V gene lookup returns CDR1 LNHDA and CDR2 SQIVND (reference sequence). CDR3 nucleotides: TGTGCCAGTAGTCAACCCGGGGAGGGGACGTGGAACACTGAAGCTTTCTTT. It codes for CASSQPGEGTWNTEAFF.

This clone is a singleton in its sample. CDR3 sequence (DNA): TGCGCCAGCAGCCTCGGGACAGGGGGCGCCCCAGCTAATGAAAAACTGTTTTTT. It encodes CASSLGTGGAPANEKLFF. The gene calls are TRBV4-1 and TRBJ1-4, with 12 bases aligning to TRBD1. Germline lookup yields CDR1 MGHRA and CDR2 YSYEKL. CDR3 size: 18 residues. V shed 4 bases, J shed 3 bases, and the junction held 9 bases outside the gene matches.